This T cell receptor beta chain was found in a study of CD8 T cells in ankylosing spondylitis. Study-wide results and limits: Blood of patients with ankylosing spondylitis appeared to be characterized by a TCR beta motif of several highly homologous variants. The study looked at matched synovial fluid samples from ankylosing spondylitis patients. Disease-linked clones were reported to be significantly enriched there. Some motif variants were previously reported in reactive arthritis synovial fluid and blood. Clones linked to the disease showed a CD8+ phenotype. They occurred at relatively low frequencies in peripheral blood.

Scientists made TCR beta libraries using quantitative 5'-RACE with molecular barcodes. TCRdb redid the calling of the 5' RACE reads with MiXCR, one entry per CDR3 protein. Of around 890,000 distinct CDR3 sequences listed, 10% to 15% were seen once; the top ten hold about 0.49%. As regards this clonotype: Its cognate antigen is unknown.

J was trimmed by 9 bases and V by 0 bases; bases with no gene match: 8. From germline, CDR1 is SGHRS and CDR2 YFSETQ. The CDR3 length is 14 residues. The sample consisted of blood, either unsorted or a sorted T cell fraction (not recorded which). J is TRBJ2-7 and V is TRBV5-1, with 8 bases matching TRBD1. This receptor was obtained from a male donor with ankylosing spondylitis. The CDR3 region is CASSLDRGSIAQYF. The DNA of the CDR3 is TGCGCCAGCAGCTTGGACAGGGGGTCCATCGCGCAGTACTTC. The whole variable domain, filled in from reference TRBV5-1 and TRBJ2-7, reads KAGVTQTPRYLIKTRGQQVTLSCSPISGHRSVSWYQQTPGQGLQFLFEYFSETQRNKGNFPGRFSGRQFSNSRSEMNVSTLELGDSALYLCASSLDRGSIAQYFGPGTRLTVT.